This T cell receptor beta chain was sequenced during a study of OX40 agonist ivuxolimab in advanced cancers. Overall study context: Age averaged about 62 years (range roughly 20 to 90), and more than 80% were male. A partial response was reached by three patients: one with hepatocellular carcinoma and two with cutaneous melanoma. Study-level results: The average count of expanded clones was higher among CD8+ T cells than among CD4+.

To note about this clone: Its antigen remains unknown.

Germline CDR1 LNHNV, CDR2 YYDKDF (reference sequence). The CDR3 has 14 residues. Trimming cost V 1 base and J 8 bases, with 12 bases left between them. Sequencing was performed with immunoSEQ multiplex PCR; in TCRdb, only in-frame clones are kept and a portion is missing. The sample lists about 14,000 clones; around 83% were seen once. With baseline, cycle 4 day 1, and cycle 7 day 1 as timepoints, blood was sampled. Sequenced material: CD4+ or CD8+ T cells sorted from blood, taken in a trial of the OX40 agonist ivuxolimab. This clonotype originated in an adult with an advanced solid tumor such as melanoma, head and neck, liver or kidney cancer. The V call is TRBV15, the J call TRBJ2-1; D unclear. DNA for the CDR3: TGTGCCACCAGCAGAGTTGGGAACGAAGATGAGCAGTTCTTC. Its protein product is CATSRVGNEDEQFF.